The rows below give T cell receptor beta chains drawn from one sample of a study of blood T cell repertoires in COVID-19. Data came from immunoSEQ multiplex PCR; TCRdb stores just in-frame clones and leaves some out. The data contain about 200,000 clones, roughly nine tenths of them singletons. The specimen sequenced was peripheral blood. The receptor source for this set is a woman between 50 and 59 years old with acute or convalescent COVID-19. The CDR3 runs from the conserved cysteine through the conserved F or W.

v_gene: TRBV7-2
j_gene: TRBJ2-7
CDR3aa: CASSLAGLIGTVAYEQYF

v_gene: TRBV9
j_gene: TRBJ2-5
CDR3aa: CASSVDPGREETQYF

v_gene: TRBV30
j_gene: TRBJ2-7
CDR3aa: CAYFAGATYEQYF

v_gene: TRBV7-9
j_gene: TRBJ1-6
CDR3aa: CASSLHARGRSPLHF

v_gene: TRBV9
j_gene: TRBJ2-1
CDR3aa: CASSDPSLGNEQFF

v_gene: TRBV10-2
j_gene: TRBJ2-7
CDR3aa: CASMEGYEQYF

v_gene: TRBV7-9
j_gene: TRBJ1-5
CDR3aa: CASSLAGTGQPQHF

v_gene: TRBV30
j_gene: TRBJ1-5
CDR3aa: CAWTGGSNQPQHF

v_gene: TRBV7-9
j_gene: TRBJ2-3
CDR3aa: CASSRVGTDTQYF

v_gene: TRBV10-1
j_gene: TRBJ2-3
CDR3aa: CASSEPPDRPSDTQYF

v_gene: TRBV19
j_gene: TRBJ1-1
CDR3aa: CASMGGWTEAFF

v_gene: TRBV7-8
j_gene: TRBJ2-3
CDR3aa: CASSLSSGSQYF

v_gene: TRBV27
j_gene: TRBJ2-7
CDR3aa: CASSFRTGGPSYEQYF

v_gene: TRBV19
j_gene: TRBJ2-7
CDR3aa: CASSSDRGNEQYF

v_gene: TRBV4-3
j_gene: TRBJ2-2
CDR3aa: CASSQPSGTFTGELFF

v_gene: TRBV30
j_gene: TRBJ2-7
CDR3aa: CAWSVKLAGTYEQYF

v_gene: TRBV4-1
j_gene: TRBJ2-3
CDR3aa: CASSLVLAGVADTQYF

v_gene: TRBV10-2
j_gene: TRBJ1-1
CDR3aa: CASSIGRRGLEGTEAFF

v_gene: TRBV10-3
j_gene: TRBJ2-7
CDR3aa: CAISPSTGSYEQYF

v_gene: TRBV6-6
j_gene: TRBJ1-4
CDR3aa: CASSYSRGEKLFF

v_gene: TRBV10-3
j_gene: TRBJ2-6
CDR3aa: CAISAGAGANVLTF

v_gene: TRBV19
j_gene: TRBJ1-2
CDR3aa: CASSIGGQGAFGYTF